This passage covers 8 T cell receptor beta chains from one sample sequenced in a study of blood T cell repertoires in COVID-19. Assay: immunoSEQ multiplex PCR; the TCRdb copy retains only in-frame clones and omits some. The sample contains a few hundred thousand clones, around 90% of which appear only once. Sequences were obtained from peripheral blood. The receptor set was obtained from a woman aged 45-59 years with COVID-19, enrolled during active disease.

V is TRBV27 and J is TRBJ2-7, with a possible D match to TRBD2 (5 bases). V lost 5 bases to trimming and J lost 0 bases, with 17 bases between them. The CDR3 covers 16 residues. Germline V gives CDR1 MNHEY, CDR2 SMNVEV (reference sequence). The CDR3 here is CASSETWVGSSYEQYF. CDR3 coding DNA: TGTGCCAGCAGTGAGACTTGGGTGGGGAGCTCCTACGAGCAGTACTTC.

The chain combines TRBV7-2 with TRBJ2-7; TRBD2 matches 15 bases. CDR1 is SGHTA, CDR2 FQGNSA, per germline. This CDR3 has 17 residues. V was pared by 1 base and J by 3 bases, with 4 bases of the junction left unmatched. CDR3: CASSLGGLAGGLYEQYF. The CDR3 DNA reads TGTGCCAGCAGCTTAGGGGGACTAGCGGGAGGCCTCTACGAGCAGTACTTC.

The chain couples TRBV19 to TRBJ1-3; no definite D call. The CDR3 spans 13 residues. With 7 bases removed from V and 0 bases from J, the gap between germline ends came to 7 bases. CDR1 is LNHDA, CDR2 SQIVND, per germline (reference sequence). CDR3 region: CASIPFSGNTIYF. CDR3 nucleotide sequence: TGTGCCAGTATTCCATTCTCTGGAAACACCATATATTTT.

This chain joins TRBV7-2 and TRBJ2-5; D perhaps matches TRBD2 (5 bases). The CDR3 contains 12 residues. Germline CDR1 and CDR2: SGHTA and FQGNSA. The ends were cut back, 2 bases at V and 5 bases at J, with 6 bases in the middle. In nucleotides, the CDR3 is TGTGCCAGCAGCTTATCGGGGGAGACCCAGTACTTC. This sequence encodes CASSLSGETQYF.

This chain links TRBV5-1 with TRBJ2-7; 7 nucleotides line up with TRBD1. Trimming took 0 bases from V and 2 from J; bases not matched to a gene: 2. Germline lookup yields CDR1 SGHRS and CDR2 YFSETQ. The CDR3 length is 14 residues. For the CDR3, the DNA is TGCGCCAGCAGCTTGGAGGGGGCTACCTACGAGCAGTACTTC. This sequence encodes CASSLEGATYEQYF. Combining the CDR3 with reference TRBV5-1 and TRBJ2-7 gives the whole variable domain KAGVTQTPRYLIKTRGQQVTLSCSPISGHRSVSWYQQTPGQGLQFLFEYFSETQRNKGNFPGRFSGRQFSNSRSEMNVSTLELGDSALYLCASSLEGATYEQYFGPGTRLTVT.

This clone was seen only once. The chain recombines TRBV2 with TRBJ2-3, with TRBD2 matching 10 bases. The germline V gene encodes CDR1 SNHLY and CDR2 FYNNEI. The trim removed 11 bases at V and 4 bases at J, leaving 12 bases unmatched. This CDR3 spans 15 amino acids. CDR3 sequence: CACPWASGSADTQYF. DNA of the CDR3: TGTGCCTGCCCTTGGGCTAGCGGGAGCGCAGATACGCAGTATTTT. Full variable domain (rest looked up from reference TRBV2 and TRBJ2-3): EPEVTQTPSHQVTQMGQEVILRCVPISNHLYFYWYRQILGQKVEFLVSFYNNEISEKSEIFDDQFSVERPDGSNFTLKIRSTKLEDSAMYFCACPWASGSADTQYFGPGTRLTVL.

The sample holds a few counts of this clone. This sequence joins TRBV30 and TRBJ1-3; 9 positions match TRBD1. This CDR3 is built from 15 residues. In germline, CDR1 is GTSNPN, CDR2 SVGIG (reference sequence). The ends lost 5 bases at V and 4 bases at J; junction bases unmatched: 9. CDR3 residues: CAWSSGTGIGNTIYF. The CDR3 region has the DNA TGTGCCTGGTCTTCCGGGACAGGGATCGGAAACACCATATATTTT.

In DNA form, the CDR3 reads TGCGCCAGCAGCTCCACAGGGGGCACATACTTC. Protein sequence: CASSSTGGTYF. The chain combines TRBV5-1 with TRBJ2-7, with 9 positions matching TRBD1. The CDR3 is 11 residues long. Germline CDR1 reads SGHRS; CDR2 reads YFSETQ. The trim removed 3 bases at V and 13 bases at J, leaving 5 bases unmatched.